This TCR beta chain appears in the sequencing data of a study of early T cells in non-severe SARS-CoV-2 infection. Using its own MiXCR run on the 5' RACE reads, TCRdb lists one record per CDR3 protein. Of around 82,000 distinct CDR3 sequences in the sample, around 12% were seen once. This clonotype has ten or more counts. V lost 4 bases and J 7 bases, leaving 13 bases between the germline ends. The length of the CDR3 is 13 residues. CDR1 MDHEN and CDR2 SYDVKM come from the germline V gene. The chain joins TRBV28 to TRBJ1-2; possible D gene TRBD1, 6 bases. Sequencing was performed on whole blood. This TCR derives from an adult who was a healthcare worker with PCR-confirmed SARS-CoV-2 infection or an uninfected control (not recorded which). The CDR3 protein is CASSSPRGGGYTF. For the CDR3, the DNA is TGTGCCAGCAGTTCCCCCAGAGGGGGTGGCTACACCTTC.